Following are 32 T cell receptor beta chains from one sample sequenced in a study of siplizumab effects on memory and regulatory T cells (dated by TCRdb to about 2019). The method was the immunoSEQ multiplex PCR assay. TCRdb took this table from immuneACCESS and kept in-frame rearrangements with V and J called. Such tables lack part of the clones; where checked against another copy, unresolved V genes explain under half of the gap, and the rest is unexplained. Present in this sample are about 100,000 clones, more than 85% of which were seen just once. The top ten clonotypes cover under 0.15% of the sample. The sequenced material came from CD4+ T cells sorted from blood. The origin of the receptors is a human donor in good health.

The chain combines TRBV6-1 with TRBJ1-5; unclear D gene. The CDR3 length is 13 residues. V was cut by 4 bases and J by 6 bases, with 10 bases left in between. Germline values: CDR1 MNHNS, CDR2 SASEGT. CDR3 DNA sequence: TGTGCCAGCAGTGCACATACCAGTCAGCCCCAGCATTTT. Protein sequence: CASSAHTSQPQHF.

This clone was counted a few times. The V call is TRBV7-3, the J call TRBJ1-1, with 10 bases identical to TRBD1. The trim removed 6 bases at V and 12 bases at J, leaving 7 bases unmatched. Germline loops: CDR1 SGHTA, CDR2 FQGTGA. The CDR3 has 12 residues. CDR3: CASRFPGQGTFF. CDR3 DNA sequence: TGTGCCAGCAGGTTTCCGGGACAGGGGACTTTCTTT.

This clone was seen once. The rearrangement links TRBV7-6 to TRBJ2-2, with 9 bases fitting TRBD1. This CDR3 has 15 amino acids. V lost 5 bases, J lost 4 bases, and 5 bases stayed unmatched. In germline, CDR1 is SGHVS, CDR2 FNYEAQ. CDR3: CASSPGQGGTGELFF. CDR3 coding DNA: TGTGCCAGCAGCCCGGGACAGGGCGGCACCGGGGAGCTGTTTTTT.

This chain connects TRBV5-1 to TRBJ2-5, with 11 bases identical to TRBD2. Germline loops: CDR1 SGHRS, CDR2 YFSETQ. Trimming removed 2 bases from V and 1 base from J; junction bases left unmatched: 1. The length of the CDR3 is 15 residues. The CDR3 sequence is CASSLLAGVQETQYF. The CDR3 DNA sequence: TGCGCCAGCAGCTTACTAGCGGGGGTCCAAGAGACCCAGTACTTC.

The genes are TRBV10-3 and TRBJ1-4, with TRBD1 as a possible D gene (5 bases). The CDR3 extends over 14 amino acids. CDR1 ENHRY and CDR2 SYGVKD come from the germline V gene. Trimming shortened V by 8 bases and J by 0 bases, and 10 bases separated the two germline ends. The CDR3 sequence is CAIGQGATNEKLFF. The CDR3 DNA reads TGTGCCATCGGGCAGGGAGCAACTAATGAAAAACTGTTTTTT.

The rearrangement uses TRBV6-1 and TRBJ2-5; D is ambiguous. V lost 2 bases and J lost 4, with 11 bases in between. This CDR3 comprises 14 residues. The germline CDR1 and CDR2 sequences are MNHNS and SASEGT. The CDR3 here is CASSETGRGETQYF. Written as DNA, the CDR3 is TGTGCCAGCAGTGAAACGGGCCGAGGAGAGACCCAGTACTTC.

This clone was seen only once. CDR3 sequence: CASSPTGTFVSGANVLTF. CDR3 DNA: TGTGCCAGCAGTCCAACCGGGACTTTTGTCTCTGGGGCCAACGTCCTGACTTTC. The rearrangement links TRBV28 to TRBJ2-6, with D tentatively TRBD2 (6 bases). In germline, CDR1 is MDHEN, CDR2 SYDVKM. Trimming left V 5 bases short and J 0 bases short, with 17 bases between. This CDR3 has 18 amino acids.

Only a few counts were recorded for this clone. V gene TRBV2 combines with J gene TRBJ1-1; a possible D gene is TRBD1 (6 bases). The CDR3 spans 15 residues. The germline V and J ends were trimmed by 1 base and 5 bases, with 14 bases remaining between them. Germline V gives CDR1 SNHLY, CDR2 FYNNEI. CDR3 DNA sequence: TGTGCCAGCAGTGAAGGGGGGGCCAGGGATACTGAAGCTTTCTTT. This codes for CASSEGGARDTEAFF.

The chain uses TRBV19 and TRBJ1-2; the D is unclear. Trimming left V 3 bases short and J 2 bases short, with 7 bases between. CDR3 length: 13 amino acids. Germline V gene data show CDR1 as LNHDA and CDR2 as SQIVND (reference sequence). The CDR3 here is CASSMTRNYGYTF. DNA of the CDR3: TGTGCCAGTAGTATGACACGGAACTATGGCTACACCTTC.

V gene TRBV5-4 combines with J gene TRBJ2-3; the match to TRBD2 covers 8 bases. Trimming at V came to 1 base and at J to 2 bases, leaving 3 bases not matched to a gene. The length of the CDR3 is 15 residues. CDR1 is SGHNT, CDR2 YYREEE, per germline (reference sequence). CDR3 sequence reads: CASSLRGGTTDTQYF. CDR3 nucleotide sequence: TGTGCCAGCAGCTTGCGGGGGGGAACCACAGATACGCAGTATTTT. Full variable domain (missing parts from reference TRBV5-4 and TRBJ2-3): ETGVTQSPTHLIKTRGQQVTLRCSSQSGHNTVSWYQQALGQGPQFIFQYYREEENGRGNFPPRFSGLQFPNYSSELNVNALELDDSALYLCASSLRGGTTDTQYFGPGTRLTVL.

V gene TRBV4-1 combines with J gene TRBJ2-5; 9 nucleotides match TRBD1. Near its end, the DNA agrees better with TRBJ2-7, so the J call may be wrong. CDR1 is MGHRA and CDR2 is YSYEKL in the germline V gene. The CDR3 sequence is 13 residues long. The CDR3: CASSGTGYYEQYF. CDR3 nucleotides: TGCGCCAGCAGCGGGACAGGGTACTACGAGCAGTACTTC.

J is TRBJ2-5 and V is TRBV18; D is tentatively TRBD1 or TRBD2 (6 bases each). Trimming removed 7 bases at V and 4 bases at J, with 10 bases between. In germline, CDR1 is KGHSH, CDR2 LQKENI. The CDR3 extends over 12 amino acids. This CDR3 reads CASFGGGETQYF. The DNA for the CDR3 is TGTGCCAGCTTTGGAGGGGGAGAGACCCAGTACTTC.

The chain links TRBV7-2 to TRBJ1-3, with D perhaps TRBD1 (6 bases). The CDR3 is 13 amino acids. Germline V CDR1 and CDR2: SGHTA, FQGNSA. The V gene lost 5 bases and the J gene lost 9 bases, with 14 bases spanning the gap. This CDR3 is CASSRWGQSTIYF. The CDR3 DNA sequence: TGTGCCAGCAGCCGTTGGGGACAATCCACCATATATTTT. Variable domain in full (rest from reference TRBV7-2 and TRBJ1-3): GAGVSQSPSNKVTEKGKDVELRCDPISGHTALYWYRQSLGQGLEFLIYFQGNSAPDKSGLPSDRFSAERTGGSVSTLTIQRTQQEDSAVYLCASSRWGQSTIYFGEGSWLTVV.

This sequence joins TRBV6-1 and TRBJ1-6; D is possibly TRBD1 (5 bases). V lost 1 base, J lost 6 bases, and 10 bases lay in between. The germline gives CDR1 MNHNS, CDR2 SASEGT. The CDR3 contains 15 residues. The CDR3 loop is CASSEGPGVNSPLHF. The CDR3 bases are TGTGCCAGCAGTGAAGGCCCGGGGGTTAATTCACCCCTCCACTTT.

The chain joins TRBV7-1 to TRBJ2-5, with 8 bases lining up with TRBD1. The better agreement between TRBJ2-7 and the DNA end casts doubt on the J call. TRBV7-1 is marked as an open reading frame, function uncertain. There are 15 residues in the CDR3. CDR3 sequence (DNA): TGTGCCAGCAGCTCCCGGGACAGGAAGATCTACGAGCAGTACTTC. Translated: CASSSRDRKIYEQYF.

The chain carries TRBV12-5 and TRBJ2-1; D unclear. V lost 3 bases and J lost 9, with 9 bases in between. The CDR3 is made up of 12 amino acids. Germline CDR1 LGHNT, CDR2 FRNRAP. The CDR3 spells CASGFQDGEQFF. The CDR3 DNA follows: TGTGCTAGTGGTTTTCAGGACGGTGAGCAGTTCTTC.

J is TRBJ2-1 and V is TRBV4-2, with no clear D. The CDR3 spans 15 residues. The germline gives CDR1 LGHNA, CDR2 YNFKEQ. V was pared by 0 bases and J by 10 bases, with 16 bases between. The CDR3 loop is CASSQESPIAWEQFF. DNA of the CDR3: TGTGCCAGCAGCCAAGAATCCCCAATCGCATGGGAGCAGTTCTTC.

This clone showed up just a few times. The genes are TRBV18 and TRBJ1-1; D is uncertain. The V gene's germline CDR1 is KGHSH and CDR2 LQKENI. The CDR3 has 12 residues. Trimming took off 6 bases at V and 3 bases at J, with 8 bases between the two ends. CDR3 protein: CASSNIDTEAFF. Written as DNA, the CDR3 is TGTGCCAGCTCGAACATAGACACTGAAGCTTTCTTT.

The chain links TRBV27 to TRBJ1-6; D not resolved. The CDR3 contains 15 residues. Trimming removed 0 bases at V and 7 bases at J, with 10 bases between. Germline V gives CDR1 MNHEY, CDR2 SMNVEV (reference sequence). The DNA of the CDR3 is TGTGCCAGCAGTTTATCCGTGGGGATGAATTCACCCCTCCACTTT. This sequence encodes CASSLSVGMNSPLHF.

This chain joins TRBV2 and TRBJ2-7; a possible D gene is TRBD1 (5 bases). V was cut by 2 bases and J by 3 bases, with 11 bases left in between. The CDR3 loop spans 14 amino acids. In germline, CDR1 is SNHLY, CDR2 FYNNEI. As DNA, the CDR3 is TGTGCCAGCAGTGAACAGGGCGCTATCTACGAGCAGTACTTC. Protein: CASSEQGAIYEQYF.

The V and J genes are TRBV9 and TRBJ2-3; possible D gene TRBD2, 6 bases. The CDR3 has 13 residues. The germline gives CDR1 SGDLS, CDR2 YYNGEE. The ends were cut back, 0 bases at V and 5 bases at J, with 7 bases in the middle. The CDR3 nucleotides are TGTGCCAGCAGCGTAGGGGGAGGAGATACGCAGTATTTT. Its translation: CASSVGGGDTQYF. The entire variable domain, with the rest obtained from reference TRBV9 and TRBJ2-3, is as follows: DSGVTQTPKHLITATGQRVTLRCSPRSGDLSVYWYQQSLDQGLQFLIQYYNGEERAKGNILERFSAQQFPDLHSELNLSSLELGDSALYFCASSVGGGDTQYFGPGTRLTVL.

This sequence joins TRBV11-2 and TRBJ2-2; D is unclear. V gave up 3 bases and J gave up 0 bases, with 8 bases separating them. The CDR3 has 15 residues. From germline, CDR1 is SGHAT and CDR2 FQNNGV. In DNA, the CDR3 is TGTGCCAGCAGCTTGGGTCTAGCGAACACCGGGGAGCTGTTTTTT. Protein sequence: CASSLGLANTGELFF.

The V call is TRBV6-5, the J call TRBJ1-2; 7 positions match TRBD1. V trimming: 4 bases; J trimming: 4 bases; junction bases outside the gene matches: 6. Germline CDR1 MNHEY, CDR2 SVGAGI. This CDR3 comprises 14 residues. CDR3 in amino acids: CASSSVSGGYGYTF. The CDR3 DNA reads TGTGCCAGCAGTTCCGTTTCAGGGGGCTATGGCTACACCTTC.

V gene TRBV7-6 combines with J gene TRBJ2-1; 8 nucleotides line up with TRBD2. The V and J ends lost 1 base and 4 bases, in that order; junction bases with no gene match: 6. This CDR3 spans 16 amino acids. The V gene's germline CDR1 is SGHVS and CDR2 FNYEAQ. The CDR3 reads CASSLGGAGVYNEQFF. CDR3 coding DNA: TGTGCCAGCAGCTTAGGGGGAGCGGGGGTTTACAATGAGCAGTTCTTC.

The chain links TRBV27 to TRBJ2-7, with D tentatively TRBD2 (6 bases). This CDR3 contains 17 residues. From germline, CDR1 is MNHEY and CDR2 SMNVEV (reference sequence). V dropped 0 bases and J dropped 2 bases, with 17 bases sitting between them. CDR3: CASSLSFRTTLPYEQYF. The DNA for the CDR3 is TGTGCCAGCAGTTTATCCTTCCGGACTACCCTCCCCTACGAGCAGTACTTC.

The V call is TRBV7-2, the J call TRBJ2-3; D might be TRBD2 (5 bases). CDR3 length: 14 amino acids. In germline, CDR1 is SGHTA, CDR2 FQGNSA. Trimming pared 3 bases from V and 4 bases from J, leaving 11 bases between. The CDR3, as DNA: TGTGCCAGCAGCTTGAGGGTGGGTCCAGATACGCAGTATTTT. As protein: CASSLRVGPDTQYF. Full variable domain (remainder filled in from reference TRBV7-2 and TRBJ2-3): GAGVSQSPSNKVTEKGKDVELRCDPISGHTALYWYRQSLGQGLEFLIYFQGNSAPDKSGLPSDRFSAERTGGSVSTLTIQRTQQEDSAVYLCASSLRVGPDTQYFGPGTRLTVL.

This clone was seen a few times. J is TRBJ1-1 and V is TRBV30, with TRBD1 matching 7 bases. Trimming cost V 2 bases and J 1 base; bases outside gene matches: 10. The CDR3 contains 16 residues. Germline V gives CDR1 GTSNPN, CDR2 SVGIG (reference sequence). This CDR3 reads CAWSLSFDRANTEAFF. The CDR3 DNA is TGTGCCTGGAGTTTAAGTTTCGACAGGGCGAACACTGAAGCTTTCTTT.

The CDR3 DNA reads as TGTGCCAGTAGTGTCGCCGGACAGGGGTTTTACGGCTACACCTTC. Translating it yields CASSVAGQGFYGYTF. This chain connects TRBV19 to TRBJ1-2; 9 nucleotides agree with TRBD1. V gave up 5 bases and J gave up 8 bases; unmatched junction bases: 12. CDR3 length: 15 residues. The V gene's germline CDR1 is LNHDA and CDR2 SQIVND (reference sequence).

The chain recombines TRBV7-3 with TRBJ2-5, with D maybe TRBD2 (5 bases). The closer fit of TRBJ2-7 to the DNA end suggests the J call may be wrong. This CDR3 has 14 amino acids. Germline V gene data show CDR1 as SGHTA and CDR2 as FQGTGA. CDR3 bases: TGTGCCAGCAGCTTATATGGCGTTGAGGGCGAGCAGTACTTC. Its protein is CASSLYGVEGEQYF.

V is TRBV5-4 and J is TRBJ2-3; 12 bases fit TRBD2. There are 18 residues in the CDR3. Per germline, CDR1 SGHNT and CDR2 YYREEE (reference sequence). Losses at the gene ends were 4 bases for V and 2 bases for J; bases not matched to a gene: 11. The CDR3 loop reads CASSPGLAGTAHTDTQYF. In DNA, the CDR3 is TGTGCCAGCAGCCCCGGACTAGCGGGGACCGCGCACACAGATACGCAGTATTTT.

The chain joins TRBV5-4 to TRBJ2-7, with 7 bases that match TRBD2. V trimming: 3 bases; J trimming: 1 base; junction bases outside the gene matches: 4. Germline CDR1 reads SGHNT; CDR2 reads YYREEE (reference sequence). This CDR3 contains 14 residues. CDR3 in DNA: TGTGCCAGCAGCTCGTGGGGGGGATCCTACGAGCAGTACTTC. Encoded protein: CASSSWGGSYEQYF.

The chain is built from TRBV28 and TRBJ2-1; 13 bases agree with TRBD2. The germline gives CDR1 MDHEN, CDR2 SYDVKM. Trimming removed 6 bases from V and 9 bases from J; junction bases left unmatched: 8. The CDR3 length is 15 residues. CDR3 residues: CASRQLAGGRSEQFF. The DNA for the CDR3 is TGTGCCAGCAGACAACTAGCGGGGGGGCGTTCTGAGCAGTTCTTC.